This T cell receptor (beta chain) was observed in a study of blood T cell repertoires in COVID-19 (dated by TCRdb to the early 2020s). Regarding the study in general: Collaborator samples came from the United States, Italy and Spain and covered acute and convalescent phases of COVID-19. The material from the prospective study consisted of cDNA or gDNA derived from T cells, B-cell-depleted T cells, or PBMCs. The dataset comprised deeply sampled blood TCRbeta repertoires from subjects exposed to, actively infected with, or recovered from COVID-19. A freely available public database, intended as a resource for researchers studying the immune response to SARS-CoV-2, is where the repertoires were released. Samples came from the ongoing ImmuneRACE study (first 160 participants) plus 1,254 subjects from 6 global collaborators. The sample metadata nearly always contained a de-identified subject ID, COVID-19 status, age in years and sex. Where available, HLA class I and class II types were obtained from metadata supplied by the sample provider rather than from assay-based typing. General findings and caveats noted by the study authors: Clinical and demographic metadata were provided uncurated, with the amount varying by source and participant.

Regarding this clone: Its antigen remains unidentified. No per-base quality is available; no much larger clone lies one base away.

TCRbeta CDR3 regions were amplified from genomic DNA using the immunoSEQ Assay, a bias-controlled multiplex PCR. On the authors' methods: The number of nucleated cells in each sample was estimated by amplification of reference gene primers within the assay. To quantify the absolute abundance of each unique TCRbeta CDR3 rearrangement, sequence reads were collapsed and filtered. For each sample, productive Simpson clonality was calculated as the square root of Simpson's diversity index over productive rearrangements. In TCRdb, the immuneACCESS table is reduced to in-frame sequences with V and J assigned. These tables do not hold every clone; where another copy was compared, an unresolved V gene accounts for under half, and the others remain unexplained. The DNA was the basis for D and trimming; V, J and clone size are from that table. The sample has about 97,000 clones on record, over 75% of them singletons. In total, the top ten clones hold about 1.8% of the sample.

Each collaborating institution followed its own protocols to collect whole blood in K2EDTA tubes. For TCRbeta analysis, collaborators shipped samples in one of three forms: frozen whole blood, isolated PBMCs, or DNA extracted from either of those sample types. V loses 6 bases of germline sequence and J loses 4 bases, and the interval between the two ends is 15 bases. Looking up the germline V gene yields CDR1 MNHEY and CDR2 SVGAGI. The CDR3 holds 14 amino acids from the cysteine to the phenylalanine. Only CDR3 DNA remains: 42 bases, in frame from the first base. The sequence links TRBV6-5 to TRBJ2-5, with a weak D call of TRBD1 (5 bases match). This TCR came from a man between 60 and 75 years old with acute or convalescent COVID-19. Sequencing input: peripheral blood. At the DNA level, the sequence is TGTGCCAGCAGGGCTGACAGTATCCCAGAGACCCAGTACTTC. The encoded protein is CASRADSIPETQYF.